This note documents a single T cell receptor (beta chain) sequence. Antigen specificity is unknown. These data belong to a study of T cells after posttransplantation cyclophosphamide. Findings and caveats of the study: Recipient CMV seropositivity and CMV reactivation strongly tracked TRB clonality. TRB overlap between skin or GI tissue T cells and blood was limited.

Profiling relied on immunoSEQ multiplex PCR, and the TCRdb table lists in-frame clones only, not all of them. In the table there are about 6,500 clones, about 80% of which are singletons. Germline lookup yields CDR1 MNHEY and CDR2 SMNVEV (reference sequence). V shed 3 bases, J shed 4 bases, and the junction held 15 bases outside the gene matches. The CDR3 totals 18 residues. A marrow graft followed busulfan-fludarabine conditioning, with cyclophosphamide on days +3 and +4. This chain joins TRBV27 and TRBJ2-3; 8 nucleotides line up with TRBD2. The sample consisted of CD8+ T cells sorted from PBMCs, taken about 1,500 days after allogeneic stem cell transplant with posttransplant cyclophosphamide. The receptor was derived from a female patient aged 45-60 years who received an allogeneic stem cell transplant from a related donor, was CMV-positive, and had no GVHD. Some T cells may be the graft donor's. The CDR3: CASSLLHRLAPSSDTQYF. As DNA, the CDR3 is TGTGCCAGCAGTTTGCTCCACCGACTAGCGCCGAGCTCAGATACGCAGTATTTT.